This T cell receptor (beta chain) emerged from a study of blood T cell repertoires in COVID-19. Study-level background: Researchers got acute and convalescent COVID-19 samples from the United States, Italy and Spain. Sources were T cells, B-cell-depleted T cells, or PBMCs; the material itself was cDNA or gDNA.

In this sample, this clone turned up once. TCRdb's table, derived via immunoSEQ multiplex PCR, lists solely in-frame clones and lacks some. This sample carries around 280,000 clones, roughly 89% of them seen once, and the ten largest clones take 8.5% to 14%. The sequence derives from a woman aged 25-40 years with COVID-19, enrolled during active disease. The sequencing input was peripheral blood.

In DNA form, the CDR3 reads TGTGCCAGTAGCAATCAGGGGAGAGGACTCTATGGCTACACCTTC. As protein: CASSNQGRGLYGYTF. The V and J genes are TRBV19 and TRBJ1-2, with a tentative D call TRBD1 (6 bases). CDR1 is LNHDA, CDR2 SQIVND, per germline (reference sequence). V was trimmed by 6 bases and J by 4 bases, leaving 18 bases between them. The CDR3 sequence is 15 residues long.